The sequence of this T cell receptor (beta chain) was determined in a study of T cells after yellow fever vaccination. Study conclusions and caveats: Booster sampling recovered most clones from primary vaccination (96% CD4, approximately 88% CD8). Weaker overall was a secondary response that nonetheless peaked faster, on day 5 versus 15.

V dropped 5 bases and J dropped 10; count of bases not matched to a gene: 15. This CDR3 is 15 amino acids long. Germline assignment: CDR1 MNHEY and CDR2 SMNVEV (reference sequence). Ten or more counts support this clonotype. Its antigen is as yet unknown. Via MiXCR, TCRdb re-called the 5' RACE reads, giving one row per CDR3 protein. The data hold 400,000 or so distinct CDR3 sequences, with 6.2% observed a single time. This sequence was found in a man aged 25 to 40 who received the YFV17D yellow fever vaccine. This rearrangement joins TRBV27 to TRBJ2-7, with 9 bases that match TRBD2. The sequenced sample was PBMCs, obtained 5 days after the yellow fever booster vaccination. CDR3 amino acids: CASSQALAGDLEQYF. The CDR3 DNA sequence: TGTGCCAGCAGTCAGGCTTTAGCGGGAGATCTGGAACAGTACTTC.